This T cell receptor (beta chain) was observed in a study of blood T cell repertoires in COVID-19 (dated by TCRdb to about 2020). As for the study more broadly: Samples from collaborators originated in the United States, Italy and Spain and spanned both the acute and convalescent phases of COVID-19. The prospective study material was composed of cDNA or gDNA derived from T cells, B-cell-depleted T cells, or PBMCs. Subjects who had been exposed to COVID-19, were actively infected with it, or had recovered from it provided the deeply sampled blood TCRbeta repertoires that made up the dataset. A freely available public database, intended as a resource for researchers studying the immune response to SARS-CoV-2, is where the repertoires were released. Samples were obtained from the ongoing ImmuneRACE study (first 160 participants) and from about 1,300 subjects provided by 6 global collaborators. Nearly every sample came with metadata listing a de-identified subject ID, COVID-19 status, age in years and sex. Where HLA class I and class II types were available, the types were taken from metadata supplied by the sample provider, not from assay-based typing.

Concerning this clone itself: The antigen it recognizes is unknown. Base qualities are not recorded, but no much larger clone differs from it by a single base.

TCRbeta CDR3 regions were amplified from genomic DNA using the immunoSEQ Assay, a bias-controlled multiplex PCR. As for the original processing: The number of nucleated cells in each sample was estimated from the amplification of reference gene primers within the assay. To quantify the absolute abundance of each unique TCRbeta CDR3 rearrangement, sequence reads were collapsed and filtered. For each sample, productive Simpson clonality was calculated as the square root of Simpson's diversity index over productive rearrangements. TCRdb carries this immuneACCESS record with in-frame sequences only. Its versions omit some clonotypes, under half of them owing to an unresolved V gene in the studies checked, with the rest unexplained. The DNA was the basis for D and trimming; V, J and clone size are from that table. Here the sample has around 300,000 clones; 85% to 90% occur a single time. The ten most abundant clones make up approximately 12% of the sample.

The collaborating institutions used their own protocols to collect whole blood in K2EDTA tubes. Collaborator samples were shipped for TCRbeta analysis as frozen whole blood, isolated PBMCs, or DNA extracted from either sample type. Overall study results and their limits: Clinical and demographic metadata were provided uncurated, with the amount varying by source and participant.

The cysteine opens and the phenylalanine closes a CDR3 of 14 amino acids. Only the CDR3 DNA stays, 42 bases, in frame from base 1. The germline V gene gives CDR1 as LGHNA and CDR2 as YSLEER. V and J are trimmed by 3 bases and 4 bases, and the gene matches miss 3 bases of the junction. Sequenced: peripheral blood. The origin of this receptor is a human donor in a cohort sampled during active COVID-19. Recombination connected TRBV4-3 to TRBJ2-1, with TRBD2 matching 7 junction bases. CDR3 reads: CASSQLADYNEQFF. The bases read TGCGCCAGCAGCCAGCTAGCGGATTACAATGAGCAGTTCTTC.